The rows below give T cell receptor beta chains drawn from one sample of a study of post-analysis software for immune sequencing data. TCRdb itself ran the PCR reads through MiXCR, one entry per CDR3 protein. There are about 430,000 distinct CDR3 sequences in the sample; 30% to 40% occur only once, and approximately 7.1% lies in the top ten. The sequencing input was blood. The receptors stem from a girl aged 2 to 9 with multiple sclerosis. CDR3s include the opening cysteine and the closing phenylalanine or tryptophan. The D gene is left open where the match is weak. Size values are once, few and many counts, or a class for expanded clones, and some rows have none.

D	size	J	V	DNA	CDR3
-	few	TRBJ2-7	TRBV6-6	TGTGCCAGCAGTTACTCGATTGGTTTTTGGGAGCAGTACTTC	CASSYSIGFWEQYF
-	-	TRBJ2-3	TRBV28	TGTGCCGGCAGTTTATTGCCATATACGCAGTATTTT	CAGSLLPYTQYF
-	-	TRBJ1-6	TRBV7-2	TGTGCCAGCAGCCAAGCCGGAACCCTCCACTTT	CASSQAGTLHF
TRBD2	few	TRBJ2-1	TRBV12-3/TRBV12-4	TGTGCCAGCAGTTTAACTCTTTTGACTAGCGGGGGTTACAATGAGCAGTTCTTC	CASSLTLLTSGGYNEQFF
-	-	TRBJ2-5	TRBV5-1	TGCGCCAGCAGCTTAGGACAGCCTGGGGAGACCCAGTACTTC	CASSLGQPGETQYF
-	-	TRBJ2-1	TRBV28	TGTGCCAGCAGTTCCACCCTCGGGGAGCAGTTCTTC	CASSSTLGEQFF
-	-	TRBJ2-7	TRBV5-1	TGCGCCAGCAGCTTGGAGGCCAGCATCTACGAGCAGTACTTC	CASSLEASIYEQYF
-	-	TRBJ2-7	TRBV6-2/TRBV6-3	TGTGCCAGCAGTTACAATCCCTCGACAGGCTACGAGCAGTACTTC	CASSYNPSTGYEQYF
-	few	TRBJ2-7	TRBV2	TGTGCCAGCTGGAGAGGGGACTCCGCGGGAAACGAGCAGTACTTC	CASWRGDSAGNEQYF
TRBD2	-	TRBJ2-1	TRBV7-2	TGTGCCAGCAGCTTCGGCGGGAGGGTGACCTACAATGAGCAGTTCTTC	CASSFGGRVTYNEQFF
-	-	TRBJ2-1	TRBV5-1	TGCGCCAGCAGCTTAACACGGGGAGTTTACAATGAGCAGTTCTTC	CASSLTRGVYNEQFF
-	-	TRBJ2-5	TRBV25-1	TGTGCCAGCAGTGAAATAAAGGGCCATCAAGAGACCCAGTACTTC	CASSEIKGHQETQYF
-	-	TRBJ1-5	TRBV7-8	TGTGCCAGCAGCTTAGGCAGGGAGAATCAGCCCCAGCATTTT	CASSLGRENQPQHF
-	few	TRBJ2-4	TRBV29-1	TGCAGCGTAGTAACAGGCTCGAACATTCAGTACTTC	CSVVTGSNIQYF
TRBD2	few	TRBJ2-7	TRBV6-5	TGTGCCAGCAGTTACTCTACGGGAGGGCGAAACGAGCAGTACTTC	CASSYSTGGRNEQYF
-	-	TRBJ1-2	TRBV29-1	TGCAGCGTTGAAAAAACGGACATAAACTATGGCTACACCTTC	CSVEKTDINYGYTF
TRBD1	-	TRBJ1-4	TRBV4-1	TGCGCCAGCAGCCAACGCACAGGGGGCTACGAAAAACTGTTTTTT	CASSQRTGGYEKLFF
-	many	TRBJ2-7	TRBV5-1	TGCGCCAGCAGCTTGGCCGGGAGTAACGAGCAGTACTTC	CASSLAGSNEQYF
-	-	TRBJ2-5	TRBV4-3	TGCGCCAGCAGCCAAGGTCCAGGCCCGTACCAAGAGACCCAGTACTTC	CASSQGPGPYQETQYF
-	-	TRBJ2-3	TRBV12-3/TRBV12-4	TGTGCCAGCAGTTCCAAAGGCGGTTATCCCACAGATACGCAGTATTTT	CASSSKGGYPTDTQYF
-	-	TRBJ2-7	TRBV13	TGTGCCAGCAGCTATAGACTAGGGGCCTACGAGCAGTACTTC	CASSYRLGAYEQYF
-	-	TRBJ2-1	TRBV6-5	TGTGCCAGCACCCCTCAGGCGGGTTGGTACAATGAGCAGTTCTTC	CASTPQAGWYNEQFF
-	-	TRBJ1-1	TRBV9	TGTGCCAGCAGCGTAGCGGGGCAGGGGAGAACTGAAGCTTTCTTT	CASSVAGQGRTEAFF
-	-	TRBJ1-2	TRBV7-2	TGTGCCAACAGCTTAAAGTGGCCGGGCTACACCTTC	CANSLKWPGYTF
-	-	TRBJ1-2	TRBV24-1	TGTGCCACCAGTGATTCCAGAATTAATAACTATGGCTACACCTTC	CATSDSRINNYGYTF
TRBD1	-	TRBJ2-2	TRBV20-1	TGCAGTGCTAGAGACACCCAGAGGGACAGGGTGAACACCGGGGAGCTGTTTTTT	CSARDTQRDRVNTGELFF
TRBD1	many	TRBJ1-1	TRBV11-2	TGTGCCAGCAGCCCGGACAGGGCGGACACTGAAGCTTTCTTT	CASSPDRADTEAFF
-	-	TRBJ1-4	TRBV12-3/TRBV12-4	TGTGCCAGCAGCCCCACCAGGGAAAAACTGTTTTTT	CASSPTREKLFF